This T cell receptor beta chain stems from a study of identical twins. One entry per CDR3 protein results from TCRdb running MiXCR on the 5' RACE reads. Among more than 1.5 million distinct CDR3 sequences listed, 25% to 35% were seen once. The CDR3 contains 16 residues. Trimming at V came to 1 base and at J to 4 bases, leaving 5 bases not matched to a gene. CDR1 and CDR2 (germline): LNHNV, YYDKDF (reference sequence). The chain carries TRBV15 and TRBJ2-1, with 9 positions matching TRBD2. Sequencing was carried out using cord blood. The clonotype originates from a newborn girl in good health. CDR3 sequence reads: CATSRGETSGYNEQFF. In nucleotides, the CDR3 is TGTGCCACCAGCAGAGGGGAGACTAGCGGATACAATGAGCAGTTCTTC. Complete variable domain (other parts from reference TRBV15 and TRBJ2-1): DAMVIQNPRYQVTQFGKPVTLSCSQTLNHNVMYWYQQKSSQAPKLLFHYYDKDFNNEADTPDNFQSRRPNTSFCFLDIRSPGLGDTAMYLCATSRGETSGYNEQFFGPGTRLTVL.